Below, one T cell receptor (beta chain) is given with its context. Its matching antigen is unknown. Here immunoSEQ multiplex PCR was the method, and the copy in TCRdb shows in-frame clones only, minus some. Of about 59,000 clones in the sample, around 92% were seen once. This CDR3 has 15 amino acids. Per germline, CDR1 SGHDT and CDR2 YYEEEE. V was pared by 1 base and J by 3 bases, with 12 bases between. The data were obtained in a study of OX40 agonist ivuxolimab in advanced cancers. Study overall: A male proportion of around 86% was recorded, with mean age 60 years and range about 20 to 85. Under the entry rules, prior anti-PD-1, anti-PD-L1 or anti-CTLA-4 therapy was allowed, and about 38% had some. Study-level findings and limits: CD4+ T cells averaged fewer expanded clones than CD8+ T cells. At doses 0.1 to 3.0 mg/kg, CD4+ and CD8+ clones expanded.

The rearrangement joins TRBV5-6 to TRBJ2-3; possibly TRBD2 for D (6 bases). The source material was CD4+ or CD8+ T cells sorted from blood, sampled in a trial of the OX40 agonist ivuxolimab. The TCR sequence derives from an adult with an advanced solid tumor such as melanoma, head and neck, liver or kidney cancer. CDR3 sequence (DNA): TGTGCCAGCAGCTTGTGGGTAGCGGAGACAGATACGCAGTATTTT. This codes for CASSLWVAETDTQYF.